The 15 T cell receptor beta chains given below trace back to one sample, sequenced in a study of a mutant IDH1 vaccine in newly diagnosed glioma. The table came from immunoSEQ multiplex PCR; TCRdb's copy has only in-frame clones and leaves some out. There are roughly 30,000 clones in the sample; roughly three quarters occur only once, and roughly 22% lies in the top ten. These receptors have no known antigen. Time point denoted: week 11, during vaccination. In every dose of vaccine, 300 ug of mutant IDH1 20-mer peptide was given alongside topical imiquimod. The specimen was PBMCs, collected from a glioma patient whose treatment included an IDH1 peptide vaccine. These receptors came from a man aged 25-40 years with glioma.

The chain uses TRBV6-5 and TRBJ2-1, with 11 bases matching TRBD2. With V trimmed by 6 bases and J by 8 bases, 9 bases remained unmatched. Germline CDR1 and CDR2: MNHEY and SVGAGI. The CDR3 has 15 residues. In DNA form, the CDR3 reads TGTGCCAGCAGCCAACTAGCGGGAGAGAGCGATGAGCAGTTCTTC. Amino acid sequence: CASSQLAGESDEQFF.

V gene TRBV4-1 combines with J gene TRBJ2-1; 7 nucleotides line up with TRBD1. CDR3 length: 15 amino acids. V was pared by 1 base and J by 4 bases, with 4 bases of the junction left unmatched. Germline lookup yields CDR1 MGHRA and CDR2 YSYEKL. The CDR3: CASSQGQGQYNEQFF. The CDR3 region has the DNA TGCGCCAGCAGCCAAGGACAGGGTCAATACAATGAGCAGTTCTTC.

V usage is TRBV23-1 and J usage is TRBJ1-1, with 9 bases aligning to TRBD1. TRBV23-1 is assigned to the ORF class and has an uncertain function. With V trimmed by 5 bases and J by 6 bases, 22 bases remained unmatched. This CDR3 has 19 residues. CDR3 amino acids: CASSRDQGQGNYVGPEAFF. CDR3 in DNA: TGCGCCAGCAGTAGGGATCAGGGACAGGGCAATTACGTAGGCCCTGAAGCTTTCTTT.

This chain uses TRBV10-1 with TRBJ2-5; D ambiguous. The germline V and J ends were trimmed by 6 bases and 3 bases, with 11 bases remaining between them. Germline CDR1 WNHNN, CDR2 SYGVQD (reference sequence). The CDR3 runs 13 residues. The CDR3 sequence: CASRESPKETQYF. CDR3 sequence (DNA): TGCGCCAGCAGGGAGAGCCCAAAAGAGACCCAGTACTTC.

The chain joins TRBV4-3 to TRBJ2-7, with D hard to call. The CDR3 spans 15 residues. CDR1 and CDR2 (germline): LGHNA, YSLEER. The V end was cut by 0 bases, the J end by 3 bases, with 12 bases between. The CDR3 nucleotides are TGCGCCAGCAGCCAAGATCAAAGTGGGGACTACGAGCAGTACTTC. It translates to CASSQDQSGDYEQYF.

The chain has TRBV7-2 and TRBJ1-2; the D is unclear. V gave up 1 base and J gave up 6 bases, with 9 bases separating them. The germline CDR1 and CDR2 sequences are SGHTA and FQGNSA. The CDR3 totals 13 residues. The CDR3 reads CASSLDWDNGYTF. CDR3 in DNA: TGTGCCAGCAGCTTAGACTGGGATAATGGCTACACCTTC.

The gene calls are TRBV15 and TRBJ1-2, with D maybe TRBD1 (5 bases). Germline CDR1 and CDR2: LNHNV and YYDKDF (reference sequence). This CDR3 has 14 residues. The V gene lost 5 bases and the J gene lost 4 bases, with 14 bases spanning the gap. CDR3 DNA: TGTGCCACCAGCCCCCGGGAGGGGACCTATGGCTACACCTTC. This codes for CATSPREGTYGYTF.

This clone was seen once. The V call is TRBV30, the J call TRBJ1-2, with D unclear. V was trimmed by 4 bases and J by 7 bases, leaving 16 bases between them. The V gene's germline CDR1 is GTSNPN and CDR2 SVGIG (reference sequence). CDR3 length: 13 residues. The CDR3 is CAWKGWGIGGYTF. The DNA of the CDR3 is TGTGCCTGGAAGGGATGGGGAATCGGTGGCTACACCTTC.

A word on this clone: A junction end diverges from the germline sequence, so it may reflect a read error. The chain links TRBV5-6 to TRBJ1-5, with D unclear. Per the germline V gene, CDR1 is SGHDT and CDR2 is YYEEEE. This CDR3 is 11 amino acids long. The CDR3 loop reads CASSRLGPDGF. The CDR3 DNA reads as TGTGCCAGCAGCCGTCTCGGCCCCGATGGTTTT.

This clone was seen a handful of times. This chain connects TRBV5-8 to TRBJ2-7; TRBD1 aligns across 8 bases. The V and J ends lost 2 bases and 3 bases, in that order; junction bases with no gene match: 1. Looked up from germline, CDR1 is SGHTS and CDR2 is YDEGEE. This CDR3 comprises 13 residues. CDR3 in amino acids: CASSLTGGYEQYF. CDR3 nucleotide sequence: TGTGCCAGCAGCTTAACAGGGGGCTACGAGCAGTACTTC.

The rearrangement joins TRBV4-1 to TRBJ2-1; 7 bases agree with TRBD2. V dropped 4 bases and J dropped 5; count of bases not matched to a gene: 2. Germline V gene data show CDR1 as MGHRA and CDR2 as YSYEKL. The CDR3 spans 13 residues. The CDR3 DNA reads as TGCGCCAGCAGCCCCGGACTAGACAATGAGCAGTTCTTC. Amino acids: CASSPGLDNEQFF.

The chain uses TRBV4-1 and TRBJ2-6; D may be TRBD2 (6 bases). Germline V gene lookup returns CDR1 MGHRA and CDR2 YSYEKL. The V end was cut by 0 bases, the J end by 0 bases, with 9 bases between. This CDR3 has 17 amino acids. The CDR3 nucleotides read TGCGCCAGCAGCCAAGAAGTGGGAGGCTCTGGGGCCAACGTCCTGACTTTC. It is translated as CASSQEVGGSGANVLTF.

This clone was detected once. The chain has TRBV2 and TRBJ2-2; D gene unclear. Germline V CDR1 and CDR2: SNHLY, FYNNEI. This CDR3 has 14 residues. The V and J ends lost 3 bases and 6 bases respectively, with 11 bases between them. The DNA of the CDR3 is TGTGCCAGCAGTGACGTGTCGAGAGCCGGGGAGCTGTTTTTT. Residues: CASSDVSRAGELFF.

The rearrangement links TRBV5-1 to TRBJ1-4; 7 nucleotides agree with TRBD1. The CDR3 runs to 13 residues. J gave up 6 bases and V 2 bases, and 1 base lay outside the gene matches. The V gene's germline CDR1 is SGHRS and CDR2 YFSETQ. CDR3 in amino acids: CASSLGQDEKLFF. The CDR3 DNA is TGCGCCAGCAGCTTAGGACAGGATGAAAAACTGTTTTTT.

The V call is TRBV4-3, the J call TRBJ2-1; D unclear. This CDR3 spans 14 amino acids. Trimming took 0 bases from V and 9 from J, leaving 12 bases between them. Germline V gene data show CDR1 as LGHNA and CDR2 as YSLEER. CDR3 nucleotide sequence: TGCGCCAGCAGCCAAGATTCGAGCCCGAGTGAGCAGTTCTTC. It encodes CASSQDSSPSEQFF.